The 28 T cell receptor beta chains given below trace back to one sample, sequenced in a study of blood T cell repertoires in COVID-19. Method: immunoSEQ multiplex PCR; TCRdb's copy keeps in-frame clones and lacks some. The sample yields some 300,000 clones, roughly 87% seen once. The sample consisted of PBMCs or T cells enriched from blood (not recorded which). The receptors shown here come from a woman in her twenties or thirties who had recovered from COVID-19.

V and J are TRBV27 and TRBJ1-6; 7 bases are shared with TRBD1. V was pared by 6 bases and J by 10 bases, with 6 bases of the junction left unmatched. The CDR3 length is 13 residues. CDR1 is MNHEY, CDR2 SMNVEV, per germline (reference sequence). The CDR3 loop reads CASSPDRDSPLHF. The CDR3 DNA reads TGTGCCAGCAGCCCTGACAGGGACTCACCCCTCCACTTT.

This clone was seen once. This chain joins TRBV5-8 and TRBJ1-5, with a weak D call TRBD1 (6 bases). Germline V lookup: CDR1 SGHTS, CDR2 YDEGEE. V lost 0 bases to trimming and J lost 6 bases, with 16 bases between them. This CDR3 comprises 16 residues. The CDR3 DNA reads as TGTGCCAGCAGCTTGGGGTCAGGGGTCGGGCCTCAGCCCCAGCATTTT. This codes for CASSLGSGVGPQPQHF. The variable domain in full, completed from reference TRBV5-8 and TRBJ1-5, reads EAGVTQSPTHLIKTRGQQATLRCSPISGHTSVYWYQQALGLGLQFLLWYDEGEERNRGNFPPRFSGRQFPNYSSELNVNALELEDSALYLCASSLGSGVGPQPQHFGDGTRLSIL.

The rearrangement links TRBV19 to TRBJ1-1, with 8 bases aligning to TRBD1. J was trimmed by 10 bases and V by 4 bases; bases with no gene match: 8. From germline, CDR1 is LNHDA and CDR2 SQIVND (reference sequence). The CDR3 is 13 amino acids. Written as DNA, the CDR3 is TGTGCCAGTAGTAAACAGGGGGAACGTAGAGCTTTCTTT. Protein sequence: CASSKQGERRAFF.

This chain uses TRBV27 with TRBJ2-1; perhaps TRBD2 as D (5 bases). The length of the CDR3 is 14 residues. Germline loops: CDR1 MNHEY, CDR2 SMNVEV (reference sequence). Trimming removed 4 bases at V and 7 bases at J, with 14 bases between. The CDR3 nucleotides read TGTGCCAGCAGTTCGTACCGAAGCGGTAATGAGCAGTTCTTC. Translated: CASSSYRSGNEQFF.

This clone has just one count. CDR3: CASSLSGGGVVLNIQYF. CDR3 coding DNA: TGTGCCAGCAGTTTATCGGGAGGAGGGGTGGTTTTGAACATTCAGTACTTC. The gene calls are TRBV28 and TRBJ2-4, with TRBD2 matching over 7 bases. Per the germline V gene, CDR1 is MDHEN and CDR2 is SYDVKM. Trimming cost V 1 base and J 7 bases; bases outside gene matches: 13. The CDR3 covers 17 residues.

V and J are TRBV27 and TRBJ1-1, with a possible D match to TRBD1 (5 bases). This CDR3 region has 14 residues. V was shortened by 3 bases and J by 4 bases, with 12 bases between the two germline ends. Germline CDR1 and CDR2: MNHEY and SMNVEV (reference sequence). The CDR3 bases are TGTGCCAGCAGTTTCACCAGGGTGGCCACTGAAGCTTTCTTT. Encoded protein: CASSFTRVATEAFF.

The CDR3 bases are TGTGCCAGCAGTTTTGGGACAGGGGCCATCTATGGCTACACCTTC. It translates to CASSFGTGAIYGYTF. This chain joins TRBV27 and TRBJ1-2; 10 bases agree with TRBD1. With 3 bases clipped from V and 4 bases from J, the junction kept 5 bases outside the gene matches. The V gene's germline CDR1 is MNHEY and CDR2 SMNVEV (reference sequence). The CDR3 loop spans 15 amino acids.

This chain's CDR3 is CASSLPARTRGYGYTF. The CDR3 DNA reads TGTGCCAGCAGTTTACCCGCGAGAACCAGGGGCTATGGCTACACCTTC. The chain links TRBV28 to TRBJ1-2; tentatively, D is TRBD1 (6 bases). The V and J ends lost 2 bases and 4 bases respectively, with 17 bases between them. CDR1 is MDHEN and CDR2 is SYDVKM in the germline V gene. There are 16 residues in the CDR3.

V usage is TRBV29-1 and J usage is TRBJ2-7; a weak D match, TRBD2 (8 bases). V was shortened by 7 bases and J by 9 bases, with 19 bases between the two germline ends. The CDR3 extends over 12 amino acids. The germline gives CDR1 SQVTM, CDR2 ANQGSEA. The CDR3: CSALTAGDRQYF. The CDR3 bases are TGCAGCGCACTGACAGCGGGGGACAGGCAGTACTTC.

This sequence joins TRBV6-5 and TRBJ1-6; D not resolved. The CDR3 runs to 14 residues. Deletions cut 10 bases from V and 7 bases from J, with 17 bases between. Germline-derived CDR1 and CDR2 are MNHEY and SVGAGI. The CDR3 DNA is TGTGCCACCTTATACGTGGGCCTGAATTCACCCCTCCACTTT. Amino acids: CATLYVGLNSPLHF.

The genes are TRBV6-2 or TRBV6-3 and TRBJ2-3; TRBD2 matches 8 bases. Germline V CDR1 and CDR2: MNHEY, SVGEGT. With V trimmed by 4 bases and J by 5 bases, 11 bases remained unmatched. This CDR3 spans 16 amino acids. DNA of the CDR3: TGTGCCAGCAGTTTCGGGCCCGGGACTAGTGGAGATACGCAGTATTTT. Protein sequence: CASSFGPGTSGDTQYF.

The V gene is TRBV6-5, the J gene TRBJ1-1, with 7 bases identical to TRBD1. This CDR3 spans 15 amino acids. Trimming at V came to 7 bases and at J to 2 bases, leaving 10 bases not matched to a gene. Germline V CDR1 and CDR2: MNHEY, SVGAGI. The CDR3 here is CASKSRDSYNTEAFF. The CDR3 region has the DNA TGTGCCAGCAAGTCTCGGGACAGCTATAACACTGAAGCTTTCTTT.

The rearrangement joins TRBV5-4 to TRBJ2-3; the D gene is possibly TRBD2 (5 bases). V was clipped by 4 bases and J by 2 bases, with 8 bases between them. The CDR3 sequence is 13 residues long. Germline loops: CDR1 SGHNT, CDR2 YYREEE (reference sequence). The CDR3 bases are TGTGCCAGCAGCGGAGGAGCCACAGATACGCAGTATTTT. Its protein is CASSGGATDTQYF.

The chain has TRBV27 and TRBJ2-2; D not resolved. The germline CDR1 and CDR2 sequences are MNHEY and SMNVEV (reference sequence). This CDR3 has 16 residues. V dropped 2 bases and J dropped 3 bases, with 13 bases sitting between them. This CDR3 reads CASSLKIRRDTGELFF. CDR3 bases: TGTGCCAGCAGTTTAAAAATAAGACGGGACACCGGGGAGCTGTTTTTT.

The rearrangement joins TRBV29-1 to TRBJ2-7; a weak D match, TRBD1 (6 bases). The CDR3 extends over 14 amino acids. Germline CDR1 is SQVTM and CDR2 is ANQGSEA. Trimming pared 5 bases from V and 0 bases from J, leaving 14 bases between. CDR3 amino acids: CSVSPGTPSYEQYF. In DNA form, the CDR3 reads TGCAGCGTTAGCCCCGGGACACCCTCCTACGAGCAGTACTTC.

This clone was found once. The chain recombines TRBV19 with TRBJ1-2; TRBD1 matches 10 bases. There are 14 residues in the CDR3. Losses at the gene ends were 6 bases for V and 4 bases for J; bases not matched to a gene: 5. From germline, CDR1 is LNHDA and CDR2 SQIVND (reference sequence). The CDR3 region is CASSPRTGGYGYTF. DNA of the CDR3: TGTGCCAGTAGCCCCAGGACAGGGGGCTATGGCTACACCTTC.

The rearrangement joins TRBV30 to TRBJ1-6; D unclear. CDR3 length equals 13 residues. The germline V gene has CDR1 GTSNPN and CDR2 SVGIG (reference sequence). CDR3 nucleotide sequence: TGTGCGACTAGGTCAGACTATAATTCACCCCTCCACTTT. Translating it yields CATRSDYNSPLHF.

Here the CDR3 reads CASSVEKTGNYGYTF. The DNA of the CDR3 is TGTGCCAGCAGCGTAGAGAAGACAGGGAACTATGGCTACACCTTC. V usage is TRBV9 and J usage is TRBJ1-2, with 7 bases that match TRBD1. The CDR3 has 15 amino acids. V shed 0 bases, J shed 2 bases, and the junction held 4 bases outside the gene matches. The germline gives CDR1 SGDLS, CDR2 YYNGEE.

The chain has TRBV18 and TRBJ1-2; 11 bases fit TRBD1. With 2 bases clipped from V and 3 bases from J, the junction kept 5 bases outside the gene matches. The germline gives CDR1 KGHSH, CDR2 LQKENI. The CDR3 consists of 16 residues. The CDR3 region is CASSPYGTGGDYGYTF. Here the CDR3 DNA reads TGTGCCAGCTCACCATACGGGACAGGGGGAGACTATGGCTACACCTTC.

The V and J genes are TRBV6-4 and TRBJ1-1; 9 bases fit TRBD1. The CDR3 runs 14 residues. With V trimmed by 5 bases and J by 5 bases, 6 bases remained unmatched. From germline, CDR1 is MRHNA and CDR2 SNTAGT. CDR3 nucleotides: TGTGCCAGCAGTTTTCGACAGGGGGGAACTGAAGCTTTCTTT. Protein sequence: CASSFRQGGTEAFF.

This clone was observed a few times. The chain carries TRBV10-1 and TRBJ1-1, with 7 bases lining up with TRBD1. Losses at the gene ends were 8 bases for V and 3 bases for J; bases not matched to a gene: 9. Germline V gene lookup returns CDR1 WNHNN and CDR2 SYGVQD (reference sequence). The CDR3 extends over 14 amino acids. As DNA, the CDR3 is TGCGCCAGCCCTGACAGGGATCGGGACACTGAAGCTTTCTTT. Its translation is CASPDRDRDTEAFF.

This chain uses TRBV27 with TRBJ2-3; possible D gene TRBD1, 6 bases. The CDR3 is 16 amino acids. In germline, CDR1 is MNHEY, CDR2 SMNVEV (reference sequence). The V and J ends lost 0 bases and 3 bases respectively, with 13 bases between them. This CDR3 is CASSLSRGSKTDTQYF. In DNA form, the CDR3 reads TGTGCCAGCAGTTTATCGAGGGGGAGTAAAACAGATACGCAGTATTTT.

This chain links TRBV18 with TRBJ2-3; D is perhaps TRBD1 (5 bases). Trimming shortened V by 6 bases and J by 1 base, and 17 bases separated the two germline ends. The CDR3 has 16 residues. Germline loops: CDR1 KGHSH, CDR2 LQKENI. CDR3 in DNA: TGTGCCAGCTCCTGGGGCAGGGTTGGGCGCACAGATACGCAGTATTTT. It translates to CASSWGRVGRTDTQYF.

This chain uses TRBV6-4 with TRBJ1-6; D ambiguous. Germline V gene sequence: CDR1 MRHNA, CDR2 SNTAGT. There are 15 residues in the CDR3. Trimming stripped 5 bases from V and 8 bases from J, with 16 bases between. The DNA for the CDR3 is TGTGCCAGCAGTCCTACTTGGTCGGCGGATTCACCCCTCCACTTT. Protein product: CASSPTWSADSPLHF.

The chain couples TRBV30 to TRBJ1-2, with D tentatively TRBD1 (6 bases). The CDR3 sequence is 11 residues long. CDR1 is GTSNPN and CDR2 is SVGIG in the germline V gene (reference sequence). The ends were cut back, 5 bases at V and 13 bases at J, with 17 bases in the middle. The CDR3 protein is CAWGDRTPRTF. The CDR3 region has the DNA TGTGCCTGGGGAGACAGGACCCCTCGCACCTTC. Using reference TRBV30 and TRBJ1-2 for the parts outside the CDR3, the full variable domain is SQTIHQWPATLVQPVGSPLSLECTVEGTSNPNLYWYRQAAGRGLQLLFYSVGIGQISSEVPQNLSASRPQDRQFILSSKKLLLSDSGFYLCAWGDRTPRTFGSGTRLTVV.

The CDR3 nucleotides read TGTGCCAGCAGCTTAGGCAGTGGAGGGACGGATGGCTACACCTTC. Amino acids: CASSLGSGGTDGYTF. The genes are TRBV13 and TRBJ1-2; possible D gene TRBD1, 5 bases. V lost 0 bases, J lost 6 bases, and 14 bases lay in between. The V gene's germline CDR1 is PRHDT and CDR2 FYEKMQ (reference sequence). The CDR3 is 15 amino acids.

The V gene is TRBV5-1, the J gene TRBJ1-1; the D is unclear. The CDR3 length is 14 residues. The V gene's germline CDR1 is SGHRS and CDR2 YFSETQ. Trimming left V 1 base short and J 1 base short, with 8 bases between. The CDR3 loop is CASSLSSKNTEAFF. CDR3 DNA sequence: TGCGCCAGCAGCTTGTCATCTAAGAACACTGAAGCTTTCTTT. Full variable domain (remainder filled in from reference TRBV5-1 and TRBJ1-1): KAGVTQTPRYLIKTRGQQVTLSCSPISGHRSVSWYQQTPGQGLQFLFEYFSETQRNKGNFPGRFSGRQFSNSRSEMNVSTLELGDSALYLCASSLSSKNTEAFFGQGTRLTVV.

CDR3 amino acids: CASSDLLSDNSPLHF. As DNA, the CDR3 is TGTGCCAGCAGTGATTTACTGTCGGATAATTCACCCCTCCACTTT. V and J are TRBV2 and TRBJ1-6, with D hard to call. The ends were cut back, 3 bases at V and 5 bases at J, with 11 bases in the middle. The germline CDR1 and CDR2 sequences are SNHLY and FYNNEI. The CDR3 has 15 amino acids. Full variable domain (rest looked up from reference TRBV2 and TRBJ1-6): EPEVTQTPSHQVTQMGQEVILRCVPISNHLYFYWYRQILGQKVEFLVSFYNNEISEKSEIFDDQFSVERPDGSNFTLKIRSTKLEDSAMYFCASSDLLSDNSPLHFGNGTRLTVT.